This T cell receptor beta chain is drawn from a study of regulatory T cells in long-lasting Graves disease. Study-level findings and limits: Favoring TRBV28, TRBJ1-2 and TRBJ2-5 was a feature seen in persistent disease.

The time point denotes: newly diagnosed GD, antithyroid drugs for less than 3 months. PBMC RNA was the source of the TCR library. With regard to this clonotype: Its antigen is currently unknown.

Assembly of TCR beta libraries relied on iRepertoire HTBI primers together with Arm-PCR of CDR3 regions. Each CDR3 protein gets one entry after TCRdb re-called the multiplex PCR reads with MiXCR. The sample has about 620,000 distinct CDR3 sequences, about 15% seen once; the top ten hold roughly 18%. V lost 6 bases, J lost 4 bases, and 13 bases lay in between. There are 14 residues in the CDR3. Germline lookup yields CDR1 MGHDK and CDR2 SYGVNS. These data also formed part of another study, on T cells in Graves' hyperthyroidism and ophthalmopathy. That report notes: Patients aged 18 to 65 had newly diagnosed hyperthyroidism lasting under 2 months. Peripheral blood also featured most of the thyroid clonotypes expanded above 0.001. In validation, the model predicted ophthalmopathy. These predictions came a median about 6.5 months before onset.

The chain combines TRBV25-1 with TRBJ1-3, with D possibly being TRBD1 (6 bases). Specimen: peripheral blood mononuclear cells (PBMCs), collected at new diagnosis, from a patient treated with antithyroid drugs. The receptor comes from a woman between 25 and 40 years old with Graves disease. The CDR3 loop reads CASSVTGWGNTIYF. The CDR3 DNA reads TGTGCCAGCAGCGTGACAGGCTGGGGAAACACCATATATTTT.